This T cell receptor (beta chain) is from a study of shared clonotypes between healthy human individuals. With regard to this clone: Its specificity is unknown.

General study results and limits: Clonotypes that were shared across a few donors made up about 5.1% of naive CD4 clonotypes. Memory subsets generally showed lower estimated richness than naive subsets. Rarefaction showed sorted-subset sequencing was incomplete despite large depth.

Genomic DNA per cell subset filled all wells of several immunoSEQ plates. Generated by immunoSEQ multiplex PCR, the TCRdb table keeps only in-frame clones and is missing some. This table holds 1 million to 1.2 million clones, 77% found once. The CDR3 is 15 residues long. Germline-derived CDR1 and CDR2 are LGHNT and FRNRAP. Trimming at V came to 0 bases and at J to 9 bases, leaving 8 bases not matched to a gene. J is TRBJ1-2 and V is TRBV12-5; 9 positions match TRBD1. This TCR derives from a man younger than 35 in good health. Some clones in this sample may be carry-over from other donors' samples. Sequenced sample: memory CD4+ T cells from PBMCs. Sample subset: CD45RA-negative fraction. In DNA form, the CDR3 reads TGTGCTAGTGGTTTGGTATTTAGGACAGGGGAAAGCTACACCTTC. This sequence encodes CASGLVFRTGESYTF.